This note documents a single T cell receptor (beta chain) sequence. Its matching antigen is unknown. The germline CDR1 and CDR2 sequences are MGHRA and YSYEKL. The CDR3 spans 16 residues. Between the trimmed V and J ends, which lost 1 base and 5 bases, there was a span of 17 bases. This sample is drawn from a study of T cell repertoires in cytomegalovirus infection. For the study at large: Indicated by public TCR beta signatures were CMV infection and matching HLA type.

MiXCR, run by TCRdb on the reads, gives a single entry per CDR3 protein. In the table there are 570,000 or so distinct CDR3 sequences, approximately 40% of which are singletons. The source is a human donor in good health (CMV status not recorded). Some clones in this sample may be carry-over from other donors' samples. This chain links TRBV4-1 with TRBJ1-2; D perhaps matches TRBD1 (6 bases). Source: cultured PBMCs, taken from culture after CMV antigen stimulation. The CDR3 loop reads CASSQVVSDRGYGYTF. DNA for the CDR3: TGCGCCAGCAGCCAAGTGGTATCGGACAGAGGATATGGCTACACCTTC.